Listed below are T cell receptor beta chains from one sample, sequenced in a study of T cells in Graves' hyperthyroidism and ophthalmopathy. MiXCR was run by TCRdb on the multiplex PCR reads, yielding one entry per CDR3 protein. The profile shows about 610,000 distinct CDR3 sequences, roughly 16% of them singletons. Sequencing used blood. The receptors come from a woman in her 40s with Graves' ophthalmopathy. The CDR3 runs from the conserved cysteine through the conserved F or W. Fields, in order: V gene, clone size, D gene, J gene, CDR3 DNA, CDR3 protein. The D gene is left open where the match is weak. The size of a clone is reported for some rows only, either as once, few or many, or as a class for expanded clones.

TRBV5-1	.	.	TRBJ2-4	TGCGCCAGCAGCTTGGGGGACCGGGGACAATTGCAAAACATTCAGTACTTC	CASSLGDRGQLQNIQYF
TRBV11-2	.	.	TRBJ2-3	TGTGCCAGCAGCTTAGCGTTGGGCCGGACGCAGTATTTT	CASSLALGRTQYF
TRBV29-1	few	.	TRBJ2-7	TGCAGCGTTGAAGGGGCGGGCACCTACGAGCAGTACTTC	CSVEGAGTYEQYF
TRBV10-3	.	TRBD1	TRBJ1-2	TGTGCCATCAGTCGGGACAGGGGCTATGGCTACACCTTC	CAISRDRGYGYTF
TRBV30	.	TRBD1	TRBJ1-1	TGTGCCAGTAGTATACGAGGGGGCGGAAACACTGAAGCTTTCTTT	CASSIRGGGNTEAFF
TRBV10-3	few	.	TRBJ1-6	TGTGCCATCAGTGAACGGGGCCCGTCCTATAATTCACCCCTCCACTTT	CAISERGPSYNSPLHF
TRBV10-1	many	TRBD1	TRBJ2-2	TGCGCCAGCAGTGAGAGGACCGGGACAGGGGCCGGGGAGCTGTTTTTT	CASSERTGTGAGELFF
TRBV20-1	many	TRBD2	TRBJ2-2	TGCAGTGCTGAACGATTAGCGGGAGCGGACACCGGGGAGCTGTTTTTT	CSAERLAGADTGELFF
TRBV7-9	many	TRBD2	TRBJ2-1	TGTGCCAGCAGCTTGGGTAGCGGGGGGACGGCGTCCTACAATGAGCAGTTCTTC	CASSLGSGGTASYNEQFF
TRBV4-1	.	TRBD1	TRBJ2-7	TGCGCCAGCAGCCAGTGGACAGGGAGCTCCTACGAGCAGTACTTC	CASSQWTGSSYEQYF
TRBV28	few	.	TRBJ2-1	TGTGCCGGCAGTTTGGGTGGCACGCGACATGAGCAGTTCTTC	CAGSLGGTRHEQFF
TRBV20-1	few	.	TRBJ2-7	TGCAGTGCTAGAGGCGAAGGCGGGGCCAACCCCTACGAGCAGTACTTC	CSARGEGGANPYEQYF
TRBV2	few	.	TRBJ2-5	TGTGCCAGCAGTTCTCTCCAGAAAGAGACCCAGTACTTC	CASSSLQKETQYF
TRBV5-1	few	TRBD1	TRBJ1-6	TGCGCCAGCAGACCGGGACAGCAATCTTCACCCCTCCACTTT	CASRPGQQSSPLHF